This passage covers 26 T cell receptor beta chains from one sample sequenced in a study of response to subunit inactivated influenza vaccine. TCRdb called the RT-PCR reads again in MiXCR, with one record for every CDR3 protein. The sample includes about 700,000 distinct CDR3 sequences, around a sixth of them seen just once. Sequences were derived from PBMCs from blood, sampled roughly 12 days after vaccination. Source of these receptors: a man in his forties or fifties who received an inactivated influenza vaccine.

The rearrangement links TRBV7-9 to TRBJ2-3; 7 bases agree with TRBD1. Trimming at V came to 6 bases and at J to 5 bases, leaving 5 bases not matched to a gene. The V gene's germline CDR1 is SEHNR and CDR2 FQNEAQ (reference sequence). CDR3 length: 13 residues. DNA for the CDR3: TGTGCCAGCAGGTTGACAGGGAGAGATACGCAGTATTTT. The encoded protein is CASRLTGRDTQYF.

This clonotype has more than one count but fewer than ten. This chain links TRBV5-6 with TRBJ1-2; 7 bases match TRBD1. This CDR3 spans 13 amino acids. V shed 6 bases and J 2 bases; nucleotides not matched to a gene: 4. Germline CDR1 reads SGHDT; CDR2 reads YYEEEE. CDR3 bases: TGTGCCAGCACCGAGGGACAGAACTATGGCTACACCTTC. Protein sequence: CASTEGQNYGYTF. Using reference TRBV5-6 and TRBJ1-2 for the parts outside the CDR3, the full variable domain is DAGVTQSPTHLIKTRGQQVTLRCSPKSGHDTVSWYQQALGQGPQFIFQYYEEEERQRGNFPDRFSGHQFPNYSSELNVNALLLGDSALYLCASTEGQNYGYTFGSGTRLTVV.

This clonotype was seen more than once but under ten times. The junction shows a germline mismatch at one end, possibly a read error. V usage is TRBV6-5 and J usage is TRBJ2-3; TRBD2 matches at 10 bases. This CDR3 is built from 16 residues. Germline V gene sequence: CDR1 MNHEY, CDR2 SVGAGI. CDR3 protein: CACSYGLAGVADTQYF. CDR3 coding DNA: TGTGCCTGCAGTTACGGTCTAGCGGGGGTCGCAGATACGCAGTATTTT.

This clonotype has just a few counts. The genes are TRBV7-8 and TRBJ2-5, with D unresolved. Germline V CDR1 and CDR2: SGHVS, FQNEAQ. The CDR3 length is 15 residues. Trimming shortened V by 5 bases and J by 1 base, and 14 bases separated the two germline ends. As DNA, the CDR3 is TGTGCCAGCAGCCCACCTAGGAACCGCCAAGAGACCCAGTACTTC. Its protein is CASSPPRNRQETQYF.

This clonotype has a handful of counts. CDR3 in DNA: TGTGCCAGCAGTAGACTAGCGGGAGGCCGGAGGGGGGAGACCCAGTACTTC. This encodes CASSRLAGGRRGETQYF. This rearrangement joins TRBV6-1 to TRBJ2-5; TRBD2 matches 13 bases. Germline V gives CDR1 MNHNS, CDR2 SASEGT. This CDR3 spans 17 amino acids. Trimming cost V 5 bases and J 5 bases; bases outside gene matches: 11.

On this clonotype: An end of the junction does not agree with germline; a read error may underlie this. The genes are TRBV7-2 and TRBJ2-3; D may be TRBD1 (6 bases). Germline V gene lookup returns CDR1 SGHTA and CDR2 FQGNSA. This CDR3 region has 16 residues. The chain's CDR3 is CASSLQGRGWTDTQSF. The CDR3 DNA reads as TGTGCCAGCAGCTTACAGGGTAGGGGGTGGACAGATACGCAGTCTTTT.

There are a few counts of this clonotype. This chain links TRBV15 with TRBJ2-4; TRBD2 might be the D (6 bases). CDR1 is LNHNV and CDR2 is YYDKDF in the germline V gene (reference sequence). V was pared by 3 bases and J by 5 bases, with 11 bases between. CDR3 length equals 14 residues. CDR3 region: CATSSGGGENIQYF. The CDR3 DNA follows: TGTGCCACCAGCAGCGGGGGTGGCGAAAACATTCAGTACTTC.

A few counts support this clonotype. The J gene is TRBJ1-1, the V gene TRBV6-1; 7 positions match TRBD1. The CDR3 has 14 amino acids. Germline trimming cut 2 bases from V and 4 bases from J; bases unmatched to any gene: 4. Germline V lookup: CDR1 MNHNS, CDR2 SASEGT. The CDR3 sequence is CASSETPGGTEAFF. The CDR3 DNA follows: TGTGCCAGCAGTGAAACCCCAGGGGGCACTGAAGCTTTCTTT.

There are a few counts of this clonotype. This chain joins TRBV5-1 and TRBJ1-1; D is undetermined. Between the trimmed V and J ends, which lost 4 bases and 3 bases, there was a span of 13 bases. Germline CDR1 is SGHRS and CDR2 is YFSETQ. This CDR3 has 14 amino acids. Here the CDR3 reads CASSPLGEYTEAFF. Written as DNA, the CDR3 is TGCGCCAGCAGCCCCTTGGGAGAGTACACTGAAGCTTTCTTT.

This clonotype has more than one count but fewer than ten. The CDR3 spells CAVVRGQRGRGEQFF. DNA for the CDR3: TGCGCCGTGGTTCGGGGCCAGCGGGGCAGGGGTGAGCAGTTCTTC. The gene calls are TRBV10-2 and TRBJ2-1; TRBD2 might be the D (7 bases). V dropped 11 bases and J dropped 9 bases, with 26 bases sitting between them. The CDR3 consists of 15 residues. Germline V gene lookup returns CDR1 WSHSY and CDR2 SAAADI.

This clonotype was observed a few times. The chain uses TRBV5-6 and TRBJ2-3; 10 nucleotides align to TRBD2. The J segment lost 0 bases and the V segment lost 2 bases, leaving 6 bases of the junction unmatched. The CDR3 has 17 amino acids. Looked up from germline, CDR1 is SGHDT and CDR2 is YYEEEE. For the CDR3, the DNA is TGTGCCAGCAGCTTAAAGCTAGCGGGGGCCAGCACAGATACGCAGTATTTT. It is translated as CASSLKLAGASTDTQYF.

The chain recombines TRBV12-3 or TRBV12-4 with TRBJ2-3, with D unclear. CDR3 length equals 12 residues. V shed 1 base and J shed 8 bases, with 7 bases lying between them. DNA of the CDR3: TGTGCCAGCAGTTTAGATCTCTTTACGCAGTATTTT. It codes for CASSLDLFTQYF.

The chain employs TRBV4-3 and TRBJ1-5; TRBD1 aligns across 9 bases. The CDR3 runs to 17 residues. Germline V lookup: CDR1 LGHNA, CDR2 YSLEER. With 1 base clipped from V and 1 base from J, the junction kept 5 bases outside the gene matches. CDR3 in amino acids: CASSQGTGGLSNQPQHF. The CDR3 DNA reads TGCGCCAGCAGCCAAGGCACAGGGGGCCTCAGCAATCAGCCCCAGCATTTT.

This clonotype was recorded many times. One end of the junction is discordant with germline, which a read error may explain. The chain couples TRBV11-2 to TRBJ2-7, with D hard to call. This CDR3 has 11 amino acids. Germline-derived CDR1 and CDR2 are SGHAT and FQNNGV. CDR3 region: CASSLVGEQYF. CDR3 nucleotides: TGCGCCAGCAGCTTGGTGGGGGAGCAGTACTTC.

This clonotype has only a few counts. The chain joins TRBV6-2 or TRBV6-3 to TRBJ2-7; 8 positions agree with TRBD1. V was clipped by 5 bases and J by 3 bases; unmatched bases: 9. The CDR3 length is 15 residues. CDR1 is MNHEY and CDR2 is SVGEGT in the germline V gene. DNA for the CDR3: TGTGCCAGCAGTCCTGGACAGGGTTTGGGCTACGAGCAGTACTTC. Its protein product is CASSPGQGLGYEQYF.

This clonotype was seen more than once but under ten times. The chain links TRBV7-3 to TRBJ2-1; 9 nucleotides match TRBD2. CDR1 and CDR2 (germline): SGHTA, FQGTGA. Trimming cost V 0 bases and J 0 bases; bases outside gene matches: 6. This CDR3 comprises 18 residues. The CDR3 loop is CASSLTASGASSYNEQFF. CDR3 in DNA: TGTGCCAGCAGCTTAACAGCTAGCGGGGCTAGCTCCTACAATGAGCAGTTCTTC.

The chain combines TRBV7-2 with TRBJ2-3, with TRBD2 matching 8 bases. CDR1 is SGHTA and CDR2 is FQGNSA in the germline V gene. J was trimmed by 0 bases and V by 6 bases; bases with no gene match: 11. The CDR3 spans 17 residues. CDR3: CASRLFAGGPSTDTQYF. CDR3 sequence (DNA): TGTGCCAGCAGGCTTTTTGCGGGGGGCCCTAGCACAGATACGCAGTATTTT.

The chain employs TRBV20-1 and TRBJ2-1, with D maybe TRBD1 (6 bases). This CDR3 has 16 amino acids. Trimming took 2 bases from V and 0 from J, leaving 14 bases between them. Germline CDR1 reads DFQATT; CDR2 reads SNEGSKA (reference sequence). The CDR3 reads CSARKARGTSYNEQFF. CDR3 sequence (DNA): TGCAGTGCTAGAAAGGCAAGGGGGACCTCCTACAATGAGCAGTTCTTC.

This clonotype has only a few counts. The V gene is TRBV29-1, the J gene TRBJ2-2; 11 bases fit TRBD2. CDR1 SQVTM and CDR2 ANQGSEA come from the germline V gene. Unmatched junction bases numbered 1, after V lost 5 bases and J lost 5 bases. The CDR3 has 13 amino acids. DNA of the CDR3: TGCAGCGTTACTAGCGGGGGAACCGGGGAGCTGTTTTTT. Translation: CSVTSGGTGELFF.

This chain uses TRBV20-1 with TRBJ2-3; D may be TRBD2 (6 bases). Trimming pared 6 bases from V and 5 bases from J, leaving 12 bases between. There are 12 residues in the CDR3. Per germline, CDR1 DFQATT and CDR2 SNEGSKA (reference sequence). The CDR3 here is CSAHSGQDTQYF. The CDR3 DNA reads TGCAGTGCACATAGCGGACAAGATACGCAGTATTTT.

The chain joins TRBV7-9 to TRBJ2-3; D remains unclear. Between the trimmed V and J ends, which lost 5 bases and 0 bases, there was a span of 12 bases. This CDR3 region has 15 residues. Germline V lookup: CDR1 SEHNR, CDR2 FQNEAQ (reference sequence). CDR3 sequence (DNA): TGTGCCAGCAGCCCCCGGCTAAGCAGCACAGATACGCAGTATTTT. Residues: CASSPRLSSTDTQYF. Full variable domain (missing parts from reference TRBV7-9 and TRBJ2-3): DTGVSQNPRHKITKRGQNVTFRCDPISEHNRLYWYRQTLGQGPEFLTYFQNEAQLEKSRLLSDRFSAERPKGSFSTLEIQRTEQGDSAMYLCASSPRLSSTDTQYFGPGTRLTVL.

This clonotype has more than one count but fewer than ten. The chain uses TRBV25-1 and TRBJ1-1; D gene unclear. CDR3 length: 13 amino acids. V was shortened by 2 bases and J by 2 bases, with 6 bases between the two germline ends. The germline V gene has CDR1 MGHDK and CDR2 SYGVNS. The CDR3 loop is CASSEHHNTEAFF. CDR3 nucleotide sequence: TGTGCCAGCAGTGAACACCACAACACTGAAGCTTTCTTT.

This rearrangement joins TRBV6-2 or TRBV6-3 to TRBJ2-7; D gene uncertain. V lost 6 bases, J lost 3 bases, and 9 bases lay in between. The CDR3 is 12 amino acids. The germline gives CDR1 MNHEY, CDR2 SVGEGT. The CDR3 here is CASSWNNYEQYF. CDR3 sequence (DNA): TGTGCCAGCAGCTGGAACAACTACGAGCAGTACTTC.

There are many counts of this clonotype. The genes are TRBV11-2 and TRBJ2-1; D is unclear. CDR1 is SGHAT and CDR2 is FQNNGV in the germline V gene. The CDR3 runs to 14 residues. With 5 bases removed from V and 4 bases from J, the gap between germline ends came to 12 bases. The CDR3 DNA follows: TGTGCCAGCAGCCAGTGGACGGCGTACAATGAGCAGTTCTTC. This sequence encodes CASSQWTAYNEQFF.

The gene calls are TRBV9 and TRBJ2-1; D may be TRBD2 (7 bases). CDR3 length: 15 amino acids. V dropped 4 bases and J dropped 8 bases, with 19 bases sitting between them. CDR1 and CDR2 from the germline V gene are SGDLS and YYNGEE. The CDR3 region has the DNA TGTGCCAGCAGCCAGGGAGGGGGGACAATCTATGAGCAGTTCTTC. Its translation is CASSQGGGTIYEQFF.

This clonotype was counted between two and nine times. DNA of the CDR3: TGTGCCAGCTCACCAGCGGTTGGGACAGGGGGCTTGGATGAGCAGTACTTC. Its protein is CASSPAVGTGGLDEQYF. This chain connects TRBV18 to TRBJ2-7; 12 nucleotides match TRBD1. After removal of 2 bases from V and 7 bases from J, the junction contained 12 bases not matched to a gene. Germline lookup yields CDR1 KGHSH and CDR2 LQKENI. The CDR3 runs 17 residues.